The 28 T cell receptor beta chains given below trace back to one sample, sequenced in a study of T-cell reconstitution after alpha-beta-depleted transplantation in children. The authors prepared the TCRbeta library with unique molecular identifiers. TCRdb re-derived calls from the PCR reads in MiXCR, one entry per CDR3 protein. The table has about 16,000 distinct CDR3 sequences, roughly 7.6% seen once. Here the sequenced sample was PBMCs, mostly from graft donor cells, taken 60 days after TCRalphabeta/CD19-depleted stem cell transplant. The receptors come from a boy under three years old who had a stem cell transplant for Wiskott-Aldrich syndrome, so the T cells may come from the graft donor.

This clonotype showed up many times. CDR3 amino acids: CSARGFTSGGVPQFF. CDR3 DNA sequence: TGCAGTGCTAGAGGGTTTACTAGCGGGGGGGTTCCCCAGTTCTTC. The chain has TRBV20-1 and TRBJ2-1, with 13 bases lining up with TRBD2. Germline trimming cut 1 base from V and 13 bases from J; bases unmatched to any gene: 10. This CDR3 has 15 amino acids. The germline V gene has CDR1 DFQATT and CDR2 SNEGSKA (reference sequence).

This clonotype was counted ten times or more. This rearrangement joins TRBV11-2 to TRBJ2-5, with TRBD2 matching over 13 bases. Unmatched junction bases numbered 8, after V lost 3 bases and J lost 1 base. This CDR3 region has 18 residues. CDR1 and CDR2 (germline): SGHAT, FQNNGV. This CDR3 is CASSLGMGLAGRQETQYF. As DNA, the CDR3 is TGTGCCAGCAGCTTGGGTATGGGACTAGCGGGGCGCCAAGAGACCCAGTACTTC.

The sample holds a few counts of this clonotype. J is TRBJ2-6 and V is TRBV19; 8 bases fit TRBD1. V was pared by 2 bases and J by 4 bases, with 4 bases of the junction left unmatched. This CDR3 contains 16 residues. The germline V gene encodes CDR1 LNHDA and CDR2 SQIVND (reference sequence). As DNA, the CDR3 is TGTGCCAGTAGTATAAACCAGGGGGCCGGGGCCAACGTCCTGACTTTC. Translation: CASSINQGAGANVLTF.

By proportion, this clonotype is medium-sized. V gene TRBV6-5 combines with J gene TRBJ1-5; perhaps TRBD1 as D (5 bases). This CDR3 is 16 amino acids long. The germline V and J ends were trimmed by 2 bases and 5 bases, with 16 bases remaining between them. Germline V lookup: CDR1 MNHEY, CDR2 SVGAGI. The CDR3 region is CASSYTGKGWYQPQHF. DNA of the CDR3: TGTGCCAGCAGTTACACCGGAAAGGGGTGGTATCAGCCCCAGCATTTT.

This clonotype was seen a few times. The J gene is TRBJ1-3, the V gene TRBV30; D uncertain. Germline V gives CDR1 GTSNPN, CDR2 SVGIG (reference sequence). The length of the CDR3 is 15 residues. V gave up 0 bases and J gave up 0 bases, with 9 bases separating them. CDR3 residues: CAWSVSGSSGNTIYF. In DNA, the CDR3 is TGTGCCTGGAGTGTATCAGGCTCCTCTGGAAACACCATATATTTT. Full variable domain (remainder filled in from reference TRBV30 and TRBJ1-3): SQTIHQWPATLVQPVGSPLSLECTVEGTSNPNLYWYRQAAGRGLQLLFYSVGIGQISSEVPQNLSASRPQDRQFILSSKKLLLSDSGFYLCAWSVSGSSGNTIYFGEGSWLTVV.

At least ten counts were recorded for this clonotype. The V call is TRBV2, the J call TRBJ2-1, with D unclear. V was shortened by 1 base and J by 3 bases, with 10 bases between the two germline ends. The CDR3 consists of 15 residues. Looked up from germline, CDR1 is SNHLY and CDR2 is FYNNEI. In nucleotides, the CDR3 is TGTGCCAGCAGTGAAGGTGTTACAGACTACAATGAGCAGTTCTTC. This translates into CASSEGVTDYNEQFF.

This clonotype was seen only a few times. The V gene is TRBV7-9, the J gene TRBJ2-2; TRBD2 agrees at 7 bases. Germline trimming cut 1 base from V and 5 bases from J; bases unmatched to any gene: 4. This CDR3 is 15 amino acids long. The germline gives CDR1 SEHNR, CDR2 FQNEAQ (reference sequence). The CDR3 region is CASSLVGGGTGELFF. The CDR3 DNA reads as TGTGCCAGCAGCTTAGTCGGCGGGGGTACCGGGGAGCTGTTTTTT. The full variable domain, completed using reference TRBV7-9 and TRBJ2-2, is DTGVSQNPRHKITKRGQNVTFRCDPISEHNRLYWYRQTLGQGPEFLTYFQNEAQLEKSRLLSDRFSAERPKGSFSTLEIQRTEQGDSAMYLCASSLVGGGTGELFFGEGSRLTVL.

This chain links TRBV28 with TRBJ2-7, with 7 bases aligning to TRBD2. V shed 4 bases, J shed 0 bases, and the junction held 3 bases outside the gene matches. The CDR3 sequence is 14 residues long. The germline gives CDR1 MDHEN, CDR2 SYDVKM. The CDR3 protein is CASSSGGSSYEQYF. DNA for the CDR3: TGTGCCAGCAGTTCCGGGGGGAGCTCCTACGAGCAGTACTTC.

In the case of this clonotype: A much larger clonotype is one base distant, so this may be a read error. The rearrangement uses TRBV5-6 and TRBJ2-5, with a weak D call TRBD1 (5 bases). V dropped 3 bases and J dropped 7 bases, with 13 bases sitting between them. Germline V gene lookup returns CDR1 SGHDT and CDR2 YYEEEE. This CDR3 is 13 amino acids long. As DNA, the CDR3 is TGTGCCAGCAGCTCCGGACAATTCTGGACCCAGTACTTC. It is translated as CASSSGQFWTQYF.

In this sample, this clonotype turned up a few times. The V call is TRBV30, the J call TRBJ1-2; possible D gene TRBD1, 5 bases. The ends were cut back, 4 bases at V and 4 bases at J, with 22 bases in the middle. Germline assignment: CDR1 GTSNPN and CDR2 SVGIG (reference sequence). The CDR3 is made up of 16 amino acids. CDR3 coding DNA: TGTGCCTGGATGGGGGAGCTTGATTCCCTCCGCTATGGCTACACCTTC. It yields the protein CAWMGELDSLRYGYTF. The full variable domain, rest sourced from reference TRBV30 and TRBJ1-2, is SQTIHQWPATLVQPVGSPLSLECTVEGTSNPNLYWYRQAAGRGLQLLFYSVGIGQISSEVPQNLSASRPQDRQFILSSKKLLLSDSGFYLCAWMGELDSLRYGYTFGSGTRLTVV.

This clonotype was picked up many times. The chain joins TRBV5-1 to TRBJ2-7; 10 bases agree with TRBD2. Germline V CDR1 and CDR2: SGHRS, YFSETQ. V was pared by 5 bases and J by 3 bases, with 8 bases of the junction left unmatched. The CDR3 is made up of 15 amino acids. This CDR3 reads CASRRTSGTLYEQYF. The DNA of the CDR3 is TGCGCCAGCAGACGGACTAGCGGAACCCTCTACGAGCAGTACTTC.

By frequency in the sample, this clonotype is medium-sized. The chain uses TRBV7-9 and TRBJ1-1, with D unresolved. The germline V and J ends were trimmed by 4 bases and 0 bases, with 12 bases remaining between them. Germline V gene sequence: CDR1 SEHNR, CDR2 FQNEAQ (reference sequence). The CDR3 is 15 residues long. DNA of the CDR3: TGTGCCAGCAGCTCCCTCCCCACTCTGAACACTGAAGCTTTCTTT. Translation: CASSSLPTLNTEAFF. The variable domain in full, completed from reference TRBV7-9 and TRBJ1-1, reads DTGVSQNPRHKITKRGQNVTFRCDPISEHNRLYWYRQTLGQGPEFLTYFQNEAQLEKSRLLSDRFSAERPKGSFSTLEIQRTEQGDSAMYLCASSSLPTLNTEAFFGQGTRLTVV.

This clonotype has ten or more counts. The chain links TRBV6-5 to TRBJ1-5; a weak D match, TRBD1 (5 bases). Germline CDR1 MNHEY, CDR2 SVGAGI. This CDR3 spans 15 amino acids. V gave up 0 bases and J gave up 7 bases, with 13 bases separating them. The CDR3 nucleotides read TGTGCCAGCAGTTACTCGGGGGGTTCGTCCCAGCCCCAGCATTTT. This codes for CASSYSGGSSQPQHF.

In this sample, this clonotype turned up many times. The chain couples TRBV7-9 to TRBJ2-1; 9 positions agree with TRBD2. The CDR3 has 15 amino acids. The germline V gene has CDR1 SEHNR and CDR2 FQNEAQ (reference sequence). J gave up 7 bases and V 5 bases, and 9 bases lay outside the gene matches. The CDR3 region is CASSRGVAGANEQFF. The CDR3 nucleotides are TGTGCCAGCAGCCGGGGGGTAGCGGGAGCGAATGAGCAGTTCTTC.

This clonotype showed up many times. The rearrangement links TRBV9 to TRBJ2-5; D not certain. This CDR3 spans 14 amino acids. In germline, CDR1 is SGDLS, CDR2 YYNGEE. The V and J ends lost 0 bases and 1 base respectively, with 7 bases between them. CDR3 bases: TGTGCCAGCAGCGTAGGGCGGACCCAAGAGACCCAGTACTTC. As protein: CASSVGRTQETQYF.

This clonotype was counted many times. The chain carries TRBV28 and TRBJ1-5, with 7 positions matching TRBD1. Germline V lookup: CDR1 MDHEN, CDR2 SYDVKM. The V and J ends lost 8 bases and 3 bases, in that order; junction bases with no gene match: 10. CDR3 length: 15 amino acids. CDR3 protein: CASATPTGINQPQHF. The CDR3 DNA sequence: TGTGCCAGCGCAACCCCGACAGGGATCAATCAGCCCCAGCATTTT.

This clonotype appeared many times. This chain links TRBV7-9 with TRBJ2-7; weak D call: TRBD2 (5 bases). The CDR3 spans 13 residues. Trimming left V 3 bases short and J 4 bases short, with 10 bases between. CDR1 SEHNR and CDR2 FQNEAQ come from the germline V gene (reference sequence). CDR3 bases: TGTGCCAGCAGCTTGGGAGACGGATACGAGCAGTACTTC. Encoded protein: CASSLGDGYEQYF. The full variable domain, with the rest looked up from reference TRBV7-9 and TRBJ2-7, is DTGVSQNPRHKITKRGQNVTFRCDPISEHNRLYWYRQTLGQGPEFLTYFQNEAQLEKSRLLSDRFSAERPKGSFSTLEIQRTEQGDSAMYLCASSLGDGYEQYFGPGTRLTVT.

Only a few counts were recorded for this clonotype. The J gene is TRBJ1-1, the V gene TRBV5-6; tentatively, D is TRBD1 (6 bases). Germline-derived CDR1 and CDR2 are SGHDT and YYEEEE. V dropped 3 bases and J dropped 3 bases, with 12 bases sitting between them. CDR3 size: 14 residues. CDR3 in amino acids: CASSWGGADTEAFF. The CDR3 nucleotides are TGTGCCAGCAGCTGGGGGGGGGCCGACACTGAAGCTTTCTTT.

The chain joins TRBV4-2 to TRBJ2-1; a weak D match, TRBD2 (6 bases). Trimming removed 7 bases from V and 3 bases from J, with 22 bases in between. From germline, CDR1 is LGHNA and CDR2 YNFKEQ. CDR3 length: 17 residues. CDR3 sequence: CASTPGSRCSNYNEQFF. The CDR3 bases are TGTGCCAGCACCCCCGGGAGCCGGTGCTCAAACTACAATGAGCAGTTCTTC.

The rearrangement joins TRBV20-1 to TRBJ1-5; possibly TRBD1 for D (5 bases). V was shortened by 6 bases and J by 4 bases, with 13 bases between the two germline ends. Germline CDR1 and CDR2: DFQATT and SNEGSKA (reference sequence). The CDR3 runs to 13 residues. CDR3 loop: CSAGDSPNQPQHF. CDR3 nucleotide sequence: TGCAGTGCGGGCGACAGTCCGAATCAGCCCCAGCATTTT.

CDR3 DNA: TGTGCCAGCAGTTACGGGGCCGGGGATTACGGCTACACCTTC. Translated, it gives CASSYGAGDYGYTF. The chain recombines TRBV7-9 with TRBJ1-2, with D possibly matching TRBD1 (5 bases). The CDR3 length is 14 residues. V was clipped by 6 bases and J by 8 bases, with 19 bases between them. Germline CDR1 is SEHNR and CDR2 is FQNEAQ (reference sequence).

Many counts were recorded for this clonotype. V usage is TRBV24-1 and J usage is TRBJ2-5, with TRBD2 matching 9 bases. CDR1 is KGHDR and CDR2 is SFDVKD in the germline V gene. Trimming at V came to 4 bases and at J to 2 bases, leaving 4 bases not matched to a gene. The CDR3 runs 15 residues. The CDR3 DNA follows: TGTGCCACCAGTGACTCTAGCGGGACACAAGAGACCCAGTACTTC. Amino acids: CATSDSSGTQETQYF.

This clonotype showed up many times. V and J are TRBV20-1 and TRBJ2-1; 11 nucleotides line up with TRBD2. Per germline, CDR1 DFQATT and CDR2 SNEGSKA (reference sequence). This CDR3 is 14 amino acids long. V was clipped by 5 bases and J by 4 bases; unmatched bases: 4. The chain's CDR3 is CSAGLAGGYNEQFF. The DNA of the CDR3 is TGCAGTGCTGGTCTAGCGGGGGGTTACAATGAGCAGTTCTTC.

This clonotype has a count of ten or more. The chain has TRBV29-1 and TRBJ2-5; D may be TRBD1 (5 bases). Per the germline V gene, CDR1 is SQVTM and CDR2 is ANQGSEA. The CDR3 contains 12 residues. Trimming took off 6 bases at V and 2 bases at J, with 10 bases between the two ends. CDR3 in amino acids: CSVRRQQETQYF. Here the CDR3 DNA reads TGCAGCGTCCGACGACAGCAAGAGACCCAGTACTTC.

The rearrangement links TRBV11-2 to TRBJ2-3, with 7 bases aligning to TRBD2. The CDR3 has 14 amino acids. CDR1 is SGHAT, CDR2 FQNNGV, per germline. The V and J ends lost 2 bases and 1 base, in that order; junction bases with no gene match: 0. CDR3 residues: CASSLLAGTDTQYF. The CDR3 DNA follows: TGTGCCAGCAGCTTACTAGCGGGCACAGATACGCAGTATTTT.

In its sample, this clonotype was seen many times. The chain links TRBV5-1 to TRBJ1-2; TRBD1 matches 9 bases. CDR1 SGHRS and CDR2 YFSETQ come from the germline V gene. This CDR3 contains 16 residues. J gave up 7 bases and V 0 bases, and 10 bases lay outside the gene matches. The CDR3 DNA reads TGCGCCAGCAGCTTGGATTTTCCGGGACAGGGCAGTGGCTACACCTTC. Its protein is CASSLDFPGQGSGYTF.

Ten or more counts support this clonotype. The chain's CDR3 is CASSLEGLAQRRDTQYF. The DNA of the CDR3 is TGCGCCAGCAGCTTGGAAGGCCTAGCGCAAAGGCGGGATACGCAGTATTTT. The chain links TRBV5-1 to TRBJ2-3; D possibly corresponds to TRBD2 (6 bases). Germline assignment: CDR1 SGHRS and CDR2 YFSETQ. With 0 bases removed from V and 6 bases from J, the gap between germline ends came to 20 bases. The CDR3 has 17 amino acids.

This clonotype was observed at least ten times. The rearrangement joins TRBV29-1 to TRBJ1-4; D remains ambiguous. The CDR3 runs to 12 residues. The germline V gene has CDR1 SQVTM and CDR2 ANQGSEA. Trimming shortened V by 6 bases and J by 7 bases, and 12 bases separated the two germline ends. This CDR3 is CSVGGLGEKLFF. The CDR3 bases are TGCAGCGTGGGAGGGCTTGGTGAAAAACTGTTTTTT.